This T cell receptor (beta chain) was identified during a study of cytomegalovirus exposure and HLA in healthy donors (dated by TCRdb to about 2017). Background on the whole study: An earlier analysis of some 620 of the donors reported 276 Gb of sequence data and 117 million unique TCR beta sequences obtained from approximately 180 million T cells. An early release that covered about 640 HLA-typed donors contained approximately 290 gigabases of sequencing data and tens of millions of unique TCR sequences. Of the roughly 400 genotyped donors, more than 75% were placed in the genetic ancestry cluster associated with self-reported Caucasian donors. The aim of the study was to test whether cataloging public T cell receptors could identify signatures of past pathogen exposure. The study profiled the T cell repertoires of under 700 subjects by immunosequencing and related them to cytomegalovirus serostatus. Along with the approximately 670-subject first cohort, a separate validation cohort of over a hundred different subjects was used. To predict cytomegalovirus infection status, the study brought together high-throughput TCR immunosequencing, statistical association of individual TCRs with disease status, and machine learning. To study patterns of TCR occurrence, a later analysis re-analyzed previously published TCR beta repertoires from 666 donors and added high-resolution HLA genotyping. Rather than using new phenotypic data, the later analysis identified candidate immune exposures from TCR beta sequences and from how often those sequences occurred across donors. To decide whether each TCR beta V gene segment behaved as functional or pseudogenic, an earlier analysis of some 600 of the donors relied on high-throughput TCR beta sequencing. Alongside the repertoire data, information on donor age, sex, ethnicity and CMV serostatus was compiled. A later genetic analysis took genome-wide SNP genotypes for about 55% of the 666 donors and used that subset as a discovery cohort. All discovery cohort repertoires had been generated on a single sequencing platform. Both class I and class II loci were covered by HLA typing, at four-digit resolution. Typing coverage varied by locus: roughly 620-630 donors for A, B, C, DRB1 and DQB1; around 560 for DQA1; about 600 for DPA1; roughly 470 for DPB1. A handful of DR-DQ haplotypes were handled as single units for association and clustering because linkage in the cohort was strong. Across some 400 genotyped donors of the cohort, an average of approximately 240,000 unique TCR beta nucleotide sequences per donor were sequenced, and about a sixth of those sequences were non-productive. What the authors observed across the whole study: Linkage disequilibrium might explain the correlated functional status among segregating V segments, but an unknown experimental factor could not be ruled out. The only immune exposure information available for the cohort was CMV serostatus. The authors suggested that the approach could potentially be generalized to other disease states and immunological phenotypes. A cluster of highly shared sequence variants was judged likely to be a technical artifact of the sequencing pipeline. In a later analysis, 15,000 to 20,000 TCR beta sequences were associated with specific HLA alleles at a false discovery rate of 0.05. An association between a missense DCLRE1C variant and V-gene and J-gene trimming of TCR beta chains was found in a later genetic analysis and replicated in an independent cohort. Because HLA typing was missing for some donors at each locus, association tests included only the typed subset. In an earlier analysis of some 550 of the donors, most TCR beta V segments were observed in productive rearrangements about 87% or about 30% of the time, broadly matching IMGT annotations. Compared with the approximately 600-donor mean, donors in an Asian-associated ancestry cluster had fewer N-insertions in productive TCRs, according to a later genetic analysis. The cohort was sequenced for TCR beta chains only, and without alpha or paired-chain data the features that could be detected were limited. Cytomegalovirus status was reported to be diagnosed by the classifier with high specificity and sensitivity in both the original and validation cohorts. A later analysis found that TCR association rates varied across HLA loci, with DRB1 alleles showing the most associated TCRs and HLA-C alleles the fewest. In a later analysis, HLA-associated TCR beta chains were found to be more clonally expanded and to have lower generation probabilities than equally common non-associated chains. Across donors, most TCR sequences were observed very rarely, whereas some public TCRs were present in many individuals. According to a later analysis, most CMV-associated TCR beta chains appeared to be HLA-restricted, and the HLA associations seemed to be driven largely by CMV exposure. A further reported finding was that TCR beta sequences accurately predicted the HLA-A and HLA-B alleles for most subjects in the first cohort. A later analysis reported that several top co-occurrence clusters appeared linked to parvovirus B19, influenza, CMV and Epstein-Barr virus. A total of 164 TCR beta chains were listed by the study as associated with cytomegalovirus. Three of the identified cytomegalovirus-associated TCR beta chains were confirmed in vitro to be specific for cytomegalovirus antigens. The earlier analysis of approximately 590 of the donors excluded some 16 rarely observed V segments, including chromosome 9 orphons, because counts were too low. The 87-base-pair reads could not distinguish some IMGT-functional V segments, including TRBV6-2 and TRBV6-3, so those segments were excluded. The presence/absence analyses assumed that sequencing depth was roughly uniform across donors, and that assumption may not be true. Strong co-occurrence of HLA alleles, especially DR and DQ, made assigning TCR associations to individual alleles difficult.

Receptor libraries were prepared by the immunoSEQ multiplex PCR assay. The multiplex PCR relied on a mix of 60 forward primers for TCR Vbeta segments and 13 reverse primers for TCR Jbeta segments. The CDR3 region of rearranged TCR beta genes was amplified from genomic DNA by a multiplex PCR assay. The Illumina HiSeq System was used to sequence the amplified TCR beta libraries as 87-base-pair reads. The authors processed their data as follows. A later analysis counted some 80 million unique TCR beta chains across the 666 repertoires, and about 10 million of these chains were shared by at least two donors. Raw reads were error-corrected and collapsed into unique sequences with a nearest-neighbor algorithm that merged closely related sequences to remove PCR and sequencing errors. To assign V, D and J gene segments, CDR3 sequences were aligned to IMGT reference sequences. For a sequence to be retained, at least a six-nucleotide match to both a V gene segment and a J gene segment was required. A rearrangement counted as productive if the CDR3 had no stop codons and remained in frame with V and J, and every other rearrangement counted as non-productive. CDR3 was defined according to IMGT convention as the region running from the second conserved V-encoded cysteine to the conserved J-encoded phenylalanine. Sequences without an unambiguous match to a single V gene segment were excluded from the earlier analysis of about 600 of the donors. An earlier analysis of fewer than 650 of the donors classified V segments as functional when productive rearrangements were above 56.7% and as segregating when the standard deviation between donors was above 5%. A statistical classification framework was built to diagnose cytomegalovirus status from the catalog of TCR beta chain sequences. In a later analysis, TCR nucleotide sequences were compared against IMGT/GENE-DB human TR gene sequences so that V and J genes could be assigned. A later analysis assigned CDR3 sequences and most-parsimonious VDJ recombination scenarios with the TCRdist pipeline. In a later analysis, every TCR beta chain was defined by the combination of its CDR3 amino acid sequence and its V-gene family, and reads without a unique V-gene family were dropped. As a way to deal with suspected cross-contamination and a sequencing artifact, a later analysis dropped 500 to 700 nucleotide sequences that were highly shared and had low generation probability. In a later analysis, a clonal expansion index was calculated for each public chain from normalized within-repertoire ranks of inferred template counts. A later analysis computed generation probabilities with a VDJ recombination model fitted to out-of-frame rearrangements, and checked the results against IGoR. Hypergeometric tests were used in a later analysis to score TCR-TCR, TCR-HLA and TCR-CMV co-occurrence, with a repertoire-size bias correction applied to the TCR pairs. False discovery rates were estimated in a later analysis by permuting HLA or CMV assignments 20 times. A later analysis grouped co-occurring TCRs with DBSCAN, adding TCRdist sequence similarity when clustering within HLA-allele-positive subsets. Repertoires with fewer than 30,000 or more than 120,000 public chains were left out of co-occurrence clustering, as were about five repertoires with anomalous nucleotide sharing. TCRdb re-hosts the immuneACCESS table, in-frame sequences only. Its copies lack some clones; in the studies checked, an unresolved V gene accounts for under half of them, and the cause for the rest is not known. V, J and clone size are those of that table, while D and trimming were read from the DNA. Counted in this sample were some 110,000 clones; over 60% of them appeared once. Of the sample, more than 6.5% is held by the ten largest clones.

About this clone: The antigen it recognizes is unknown. No base quality values were provided; no much bigger clone lies one nucleotide off.

In total, roughly 670 healthy bone marrow donors made up the cohort. At the time of sampling, all cohort members were nominally healthy, though unrecorded immune exposures were likely present. The donor was CMV seropositive and was included in the group of 250 to 300 seropositive cohort members. A peripheral blood sample was provided by each donor, and peripheral blood mononuclear cells were used for TCR beta sequencing. The Qiagen DNeasy Blood Extraction Kit was used to extract genomic DNA from the blood cell samples. The CDR3 sequence holds 15 residues, the cysteine and phenylalanine included. The read is trimmed to its CDR3 DNA, 45 bases read in frame from base 1. Trimming costs V 0 bases and J 3 bases, and their ends lie 9 bases apart. The germline V gene supplies CDR1 SGDLS and CDR2 YYNGEE.

This clonotype originated in a man aged 35-49 years in good health and CMV-seropositive. The sample consisted of PBMCs. The rearranged segments are TRBV9 and TRBJ2-2; a tentative D call is TRBD2 (6 bases match). The CDR3 sequence is CASSVEVADTGELFF. The DNA reads TGTGCCAGCAGCGTAGAGGTAGCGGACACCGGGGAGCTGTTTTTT.